The 9 T cell receptor beta chains reported below all come from one sample, sequenced in a study of T cells in Graves' hyperthyroidism and ophthalmopathy. Researchers amplified the TCR beta CDR3 regions from RNA transcripts. HTBI primers were the set used in a first-round RT-PCR of the TCR CDR3. Via MiXCR, TCRdb re-called the multiplex PCR reads, giving one row per CDR3 protein. The sample has roughly 740,000 distinct CDR3 sequences, about 17% seen once. Material for sequencing was blood. Source of these receptors: a man between 18 and 29 years old with Graves' hyperthyroidism.

This chain links TRBV4-1 with TRBJ1-3; no firm D call. This CDR3 spans 15 amino acids. V lost 4 bases, J lost 0 bases, and 10 bases lay in between. From germline, CDR1 is MGHRA and CDR2 YSYEKL. CDR3 coding DNA: TGCGCCAGCAGCCGTAGCAGAAGCTCTGGAAACACCATATATTTT. Translating it yields CASSRSRSSGNTIYF.

This clonotype was seen at least ten times. This rearrangement joins TRBV7-3 to TRBJ2-1; D is unresolved. The germline gives CDR1 SGHTA, CDR2 FQGTGA. The ends were cut back, 5 bases at V and 0 bases at J, with 17 bases in the middle. CDR3 length equals 17 residues. The CDR3 DNA reads TGTGCCAGCAGCAGTTTAGGCAGGCCGAGCTCCTACAATGAGCAGTTCTTC. Translated, it gives CASSSLGRPSSYNEQFF. Full variable domain (rest looked up from reference TRBV7-3 and TRBJ2-1): GAGVSQTPSNKVTEKGKYVELRCDPISGHTALYWYRQSLGQGPEFLIYFQGTGAADDSGLPNDRFFAVRPEGSVSTLKIQRTERGDSAVYLCASSSLGRPSSYNEQFFGPGTRLTVL.

On this clonotype itself: This likely reflects a read error, since a far larger clone is one base away. The chain employs TRBV2 and TRBJ2-7; D unresolved. Trimming left V 6 bases short and J 8 bases short, with 14 bases between. This CDR3 has 12 amino acids. CDR1 is SNHLY and CDR2 is FYNNEI in the germline V gene. This chain's CDR3 is CASSKTGYKQYF. CDR3 sequence (DNA): TGTGCCAGCAGCAAGACCGGATACAAGCAGTACTTC.

This clonotype was found many times. The chain uses TRBV2 and TRBJ2-5, with 12 bases fitting TRBD2. Germline V gene data show CDR1 as SNHLY and CDR2 as FYNNEI. This CDR3 region has 15 residues. The junction had 4 bases not matched to a gene; V was cut back by 5 bases and J by 3 bases. The CDR3 DNA reads as TGTGCCAGCAGTTCTACTAGCGGGGGGAAAGAGACCCAGTACTTC. It codes for CASSSTSGGKETQYF.

This clonotype has more than one count but fewer than ten. The chain links TRBV29-1 to TRBJ2-1; D not resolved. The CDR3 is 13 amino acids. Germline V CDR1 and CDR2: SQVTM, ANQGSEA. V dropped 2 bases and J dropped 2 bases, with 7 bases sitting between them. This CDR3 reads CSVEPATYNEQFF. The CDR3, as DNA: TGCAGCGTTGAACCCGCGACCTACAATGAGCAGTTCTTC.

This clonotype was found a few times. J is TRBJ1-3 and V is TRBV6-6; 8 nucleotides agree with TRBD1. Germline assignment: CDR1 MNHNY and CDR2 SVGAGI (reference sequence). This CDR3 is 17 amino acids long. V dropped 2 bases and J dropped 0; count of bases not matched to a gene: 6. This CDR3 reads CASSYLPTGVSGNTIYF. The CDR3 DNA sequence: TGTGCCAGCAGTTACCTCCCGACAGGGGTCTCTGGAAACACCATATATTTT.

This sequence joins TRBV3-1 and TRBJ2-5; D not resolved. The CDR3 covers 14 residues. Germline CDR1 reads LGHDT; CDR2 reads YNNKEL (reference sequence). V lost 4 bases and J lost 5, with 14 bases in between. The CDR3 DNA sequence: TGTGCCAGCAGCCTCCCTGGCAGTTCGGAGACCCAGTACTTC. This codes for CASSLPGSSETQYF.

This clonotype occurred a few times. The J gene is TRBJ1-1, the V gene TRBV29-1, with D unresolved. Trimming removed 2 bases at V and 0 bases at J, with 4 bases between. The CDR3 spans 12 residues. Germline V gene data show CDR1 as SQVTM and CDR2 as ANQGSEA. CDR3 loop: CSVETVNTEAFF. The CDR3, as DNA: TGCAGCGTTGAAACCGTGAACACTGAAGCTTTCTTT.

In its sample, this clonotype was seen many times. The CDR3: CASSPASGRVGEQFF. The CDR3 nucleotides are TGTGCCAGCTCACCGGCCAGCGGGAGGGTAGGTGAGCAGTTCTTC. V and J are TRBV18 and TRBJ2-1; 10 bases line up with TRBD2. The CDR3 runs 15 residues. Looked up from germline, CDR1 is KGHSH and CDR2 is LQKENI. V trimming: 3 bases; J trimming: 9 bases; junction bases outside the gene matches: 8.